Each of the 7 T cell receptor beta chains below was sequenced from the same sample in a study of T cells in localized non-small cell lung cancer. Data came from immunoSEQ multiplex PCR; TCRdb stores just in-frame clones and leaves some out. Here the sample spans 26,000 or so clones, about 90% being singletons. This specimen consisted of peripheral blood, obtained before any cancer treatment. Every receptor here comes from a woman between 18 and 55 years old with stage I lung adenocarcinoma.

This sequence joins TRBV6-5 and TRBJ1-4; D is undetermined. V lost 5 bases, J lost 8 bases, and 18 bases lay in between. Germline CDR1 reads MNHEY; CDR2 reads SVGAGI. The CDR3 has 15 amino acids. CDR3 in DNA: TGTGCCAGCAGTCGTACTAGGATAGGTCAGGAAAAACTGTTTTTT. This gives the protein CASSRTRIGQEKLFF.

The chain carries TRBV19 and TRBJ1-3; 8 bases line up with TRBD1. The CDR3 covers 16 residues. Losses at the gene ends were 1 base for V and 7 bases for J; bases not matched to a gene: 9. Germline assignment: CDR1 LNHDA and CDR2 SQIVND (reference sequence). Here the CDR3 reads CASSIGQTGAWNTIYF. Here the CDR3 DNA reads TGTGCCAGTAGTATAGGGCAGACAGGGGCCTGGAACACCATATATTTT.

J is TRBJ1-1 and V is TRBV4-1; no clear D. The V gene's germline CDR1 is MGHRA and CDR2 YSYEKL. The CDR3 extends over 14 amino acids. Trimming pared 4 bases from V and 5 bases from J, leaving 14 bases between. The CDR3 loop is CASSLQEGSTEAFF. CDR3 bases: TGCGCCAGCAGCCTGCAGGAGGGTTCGACTGAAGCTTTCTTT.

The V gene is TRBV6-1, the J gene TRBJ1-1; D gene ambiguous. Trimming removed 6 bases from V and 4 bases from J, with 15 bases in between. The CDR3 runs to 14 residues. From germline, CDR1 is MNHNS and CDR2 SASEGT. The CDR3 region is CASSLRGWSTEAFF. For the CDR3, the DNA is TGTGCCAGCAGCCTACGGGGTTGGAGCACTGAAGCTTTCTTT.

This clone was counted a single time. The J gene is TRBJ2-1, the V gene TRBV6-5, with a tentative D call TRBD1 (6 bases). The CDR3 extends over 15 amino acids. Trimming shortened V by 1 base and J by 6 bases, and 13 bases separated the two germline ends. The germline CDR1 and CDR2 sequences are MNHEY and SVGAGI. The DNA for the CDR3 is TGTGCCAGCAGTTACTTACAGGGTGTGGTCAATGAGCAGTTCTTC. Translation gives CASSYLQGVVNEQFF.

This clone came up a few times. The chain is built from TRBV6-1 and TRBJ1-5; D gene uncertain. Trimming pared 3 bases from V and 2 bases from J, leaving 8 bases between. The CDR3 has 14 residues. Germline V CDR1 and CDR2: MNHNS, SASEGT. CDR3 sequence reads: CASSDYVRNQPQHF. Here the CDR3 DNA reads TGTGCCAGCAGTGATTATGTCCGCAATCAGCCCCAGCATTTT.

The CDR3 region is CASSWQVGEQYF. The CDR3 region has the DNA TGTGCCAGCAGCTGGCAGGTTGGGGAGCAGTACTTC. The chain combines TRBV7-2 with TRBJ2-5, with D tentatively TRBD2 (5 bases). The V and J ends lost 4 bases and 11 bases respectively, with 14 bases between them. This CDR3 is 12 amino acids long. Germline CDR1 SGHTA, CDR2 FQGNSA.